The sample holds a few counts of the clone carrying this T cell receptor beta chain. Its antigen is not identified. CDR3 length: 14 residues. Germline V gene sequence: CDR1 SEHNR, CDR2 FQNEAQ (reference sequence). V was trimmed by 1 base and J by 5 bases, leaving 10 bases between them. These data originate in a study of cytomegalovirus exposure and HLA in healthy donors. The PCR was carried out with 60 Vbeta primers and 13 Jbeta primers. The method was immunoSEQ multiplex PCR; TCRdb's version includes in-frame clones alone and lacks a portion of them. The sample shows 180,000 or so clones, about 59% of them seen only once. Study results and caveats: In a later analysis, DRB1 alleles had the most associated TCRs; HLA-C alleles the fewest. In a later analysis, most CMV-associated TCR beta chains appeared HLA-restricted.

The genes are TRBV7-9 and TRBJ2-3; D gene ambiguous. The sequencing sample was made of PBMCs. The clonotype comes from a middle-aged man in good health and CMV-seronegative. CDR3 DNA: TGTGCCAGCAGCTTAGACCGTAGAGAAGATACGCAGTATTTT. Amino acids: CASSLDRREDTQYF.